One sample yielded the 2 T cell receptor beta chains listed below, sequenced in a study of human versus mouse CDR3 diversity and MHC coevolution. Profiled with immunoSEQ multiplex PCR; TCRdb holds only in-frame clones, not every one. The sample lists tens of thousands of clones; roughly 93% were seen once. Sequencing was performed on naive CD4+ T cells from blood. As for subset: CD45RO-negative CD62L-positive naive CD4 T cells. These receptors originate from a person aged 55 to 70 in good health.

This clone was counted once. CDR3 protein: CATSRADRATYEQYF. CDR3 coding DNA: TGTGCCACCAGCAGAGCGGACAGGGCAACCTACGAGCAGTACTTC. The gene calls are TRBV15 and TRBJ2-7, with 8 nucleotides matching TRBD1. The CDR3 totals 15 residues. Germline trimming cut 1 base from V and 2 bases from J; bases unmatched to any gene: 4. Germline V gives CDR1 LNHNV, CDR2 YYDKDF (reference sequence).

This clone has only one observation. CDR3 sequence reads: CASSGTSGERSYEQYF. CDR3 bases: TGCGCCAGCAGCGGGACTAGCGGGGAACGCTCCTACGAGCAGTACTTC. J is TRBJ2-7 and V is TRBV5-1; TRBD2 matches at 13 bases. V gave up 4 bases and J gave up 0 bases; unmatched junction bases: 4. The CDR3 length is 16 residues. CDR1 and CDR2 (germline): SGHRS, YFSETQ.